The present T cell receptor (beta chain) was sequenced within a study of blood T cell repertoires in COVID-19. Overall study context: T cells, B-cell-depleted T cells, or PBMCs supplied cDNA or gDNA.

This CDR3 is built from 16 residues. CDR1 LGHDT and CDR2 YNNKEL come from the germline V gene (reference sequence). V was pared by 1 base and J by 3 bases, with 7 bases of the junction left unmatched. The Seattle patients joined while their infection was active and were tracked longitudinally afterward. Per the original methods: Using reference gene primer amplification, nucleated cell counts were estimated. The protocol was immunoSEQ multiplex PCR, while the TCRdb copy is restricted to in-frame clones and leaves out a portion. V and J calls and clone size follow that table, whereas D and trimming were derived from the DNA. The sample contains a few hundred thousand clones, roughly nine tenths of which appear only once.

This receptor was taken from a woman aged 30 to 39 with COVID-19, enrolled during active disease. Sequenced sample: peripheral blood. This chain joins TRBV3-1 (or the pseudogene TRBV3-2) and TRBJ2-5; 8 bases match TRBD2. As DNA, the CDR3 is TGTGCCAGCAGCCAAGCCAGCGGGAGCTATGAAGAGACCCAGTACTTC. This translates into CASSQASGSYEETQYF.